The clone carrying this TCR beta chain was seen only a few times. Antigen: not known. Molecular barcoding with unique molecular identifiers was used for the TCRbeta library. Using its own MiXCR run on the PCR reads, TCRdb lists one record per CDR3 protein. The sample lists approximately 99,000 distinct CDR3 sequences, approximately 6.9% seen once, with about 23% in the top ten. These data originate in a study of T-cell reconstitution after alpha-beta-depleted transplantation in children. General observations from the study: Hyperexpanded clones declined; after one year, newly produced T cells mostly supplied diversity. Some patients showed high day-60 TCRbeta diversity, which derived from surviving recipient T cells and thymic progenitors.

With 5 bases clipped from V and 8 bases from J, the junction kept 9 bases outside the gene matches. Germline V CDR1 and CDR2: SEHNR, FQNEAQ (reference sequence). The CDR3 covers 15 residues. The clonotype comes from a male patient aged 2 to 10 who had a stem cell transplant for acute lymphoblastic leukemia, so the T cells may come from the graft donor. The sample here was PBMCs, mostly from graft donor cells, taken 360 days after TCRalphabeta/CD19-depleted stem cell transplant. This chain uses TRBV7-9 with TRBJ2-1; 10 positions agree with TRBD2. CDR3 region: CASSQPSGRAHEQFF. The CDR3, as DNA: TGTGCCAGCAGCCAGCCCAGCGGGAGGGCCCATGAGCAGTTCTTC.